The 6 T cell receptor beta chains presented below share a single source sample, sequenced in a study of T cells in localized non-small cell lung cancer. Only in-frame clones appear in the TCRdb table, and some are missing; sequencing was by immunoSEQ multiplex PCR. Counted here are some 55,000 clones, about 80% occurring once; the ten biggest clones make up 15% to 20%. The input for sequencing was peripheral blood, taken before any cancer treatment. Every receptor here comes from an older female donor with stage II squamous cell lung carcinoma.

The chain is built from TRBV27 and TRBJ1-4; no clear D. Germline V gives CDR1 MNHEY, CDR2 SMNVEV (reference sequence). V was pared by 6 bases and J by 6 bases, with 11 bases between. This CDR3 contains 13 residues. CDR3 sequence (DNA): TGTGCCAGCAGACCGGACGGTCATGAAAAACTGTTTTTT. It specifies CASRPDGHEKLFF.

The chain recombines TRBV19 with TRBJ2-3, with TRBD1 matching over 9 bases. Germline trimming cut 6 bases from V and 2 bases from J; bases unmatched to any gene: 9. Germline V gene sequence: CDR1 LNHDA, CDR2 SQIVND (reference sequence). CDR3 length equals 16 residues. This CDR3 is CASRTGGQGYTDTQYF. Written as DNA, the CDR3 is TGTGCCAGTAGGACAGGGGGACAAGGGTACACAGATACGCAGTATTTT.

Points on this clone: In the same sample, other DNA sequences code for this CDR3. The chain recombines TRBV5-1 with TRBJ1-4, with 8 bases identical to TRBD1. The germline V gene encodes CDR1 SGHRS and CDR2 YFSETQ. The CDR3 runs 14 residues. Losses at the gene ends were 0 bases for V and 7 bases for J; bases not matched to a gene: 2. CDR3 in DNA: TGCGCCAGCAGCTTGGGCGGACAGGGTGAAAAACTGTTTTTT. Translated, it gives CASSLGGQGEKLFF.

J is TRBJ2-1 and V is TRBV19; D not certain. The CDR3 loop spans 12 amino acids. V was pared by 5 bases and J by 6 bases, with 8 bases between. Germline CDR1 reads LNHDA; CDR2 reads SQIVND (reference sequence). CDR3 sequence (DNA): TGTGCCAGTAGTCCCCGTCGCAATGAGCAGTTCTTC. Protein: CASSPRRNEQFF.

The rearrangement joins TRBV19 to TRBJ1-3; no reliable D call. V lost 6 bases, J lost 0 bases, and 21 bases lay in between. Germline V gene data show CDR1 as LNHDA and CDR2 as SQIVND (reference sequence). This CDR3 has 18 residues. The CDR3 here is CASSTRISGVGSGNTIYF. In DNA, the CDR3 is TGTGCCAGTAGCACCAGAATCAGCGGGGTCGGCTCTGGAAACACCATATATTTT.

The rearrangement uses TRBV6-1 and TRBJ2-6; the D gene could be TRBD1 or TRBD2 (6 bases each). V was shortened by 8 bases and J by 2 bases, with 10 bases between the two germline ends. This CDR3 contains 14 residues. CDR1 is MNHNS, CDR2 SASEGT, per germline. CDR3 protein: CASEGGTGANVLTF. As DNA, the CDR3 is TGTGCCAGCGAGGGGGGCACTGGGGCCAACGTCCTGACTTTC.